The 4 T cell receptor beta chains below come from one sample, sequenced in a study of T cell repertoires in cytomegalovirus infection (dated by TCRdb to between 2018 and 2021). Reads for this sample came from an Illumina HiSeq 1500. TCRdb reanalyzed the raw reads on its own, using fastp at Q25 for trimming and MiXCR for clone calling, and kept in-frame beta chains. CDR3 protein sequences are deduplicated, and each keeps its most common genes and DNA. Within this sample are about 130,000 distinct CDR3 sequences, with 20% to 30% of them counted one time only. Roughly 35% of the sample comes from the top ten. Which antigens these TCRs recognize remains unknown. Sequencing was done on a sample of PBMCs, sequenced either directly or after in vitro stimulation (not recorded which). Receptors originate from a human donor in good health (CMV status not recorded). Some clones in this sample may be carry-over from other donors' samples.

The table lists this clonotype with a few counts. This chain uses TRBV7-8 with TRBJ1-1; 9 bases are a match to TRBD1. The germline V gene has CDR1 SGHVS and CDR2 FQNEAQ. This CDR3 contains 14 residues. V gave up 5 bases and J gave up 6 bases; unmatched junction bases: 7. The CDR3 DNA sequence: TGTGCCAGCAGCCCGGACAGGGGAGACGCTGAAGCTTTCTTT. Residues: CASSPDRGDAEAFF. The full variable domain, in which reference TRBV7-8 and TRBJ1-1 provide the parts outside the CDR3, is GAGVSQSPRYKVAKRGQDVALRCDPISGHVSLFWYQQALGQGPEFLTYFQNEAQLDKSGLPSDRFFAERPEGSVSTLKIQRTQQEDSAVYLCASSPDRGDAEAFFGQGTRLTVV.

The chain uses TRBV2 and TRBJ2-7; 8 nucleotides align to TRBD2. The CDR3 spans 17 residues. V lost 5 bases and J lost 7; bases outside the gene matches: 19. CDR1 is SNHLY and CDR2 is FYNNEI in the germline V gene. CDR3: CASSQRLVAGPVGEQYV. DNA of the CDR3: TGTGCCAGCAGTCAAAGGCTAGTAGCGGGACCGGTGGGGGAGCAGTACGTC.

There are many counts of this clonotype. The CDR3 loop reads CASSPPSSPLHF. The CDR3 DNA reads as TGTGCCAGCAGCCCCCCGTCTTCACCCCTCCACTTT. The chain uses TRBV7-2 and TRBJ1-6; unclear D gene. Looked up from germline, CDR1 is SGHTA and CDR2 is FQGNSA. V was clipped by 5 bases and J by 9 bases, with 8 bases between them. This CDR3 has 12 amino acids.

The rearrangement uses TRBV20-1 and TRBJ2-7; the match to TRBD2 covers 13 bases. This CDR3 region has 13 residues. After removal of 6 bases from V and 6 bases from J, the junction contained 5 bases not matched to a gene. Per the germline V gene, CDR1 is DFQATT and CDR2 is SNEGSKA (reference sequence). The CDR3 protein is CSATTSGRREQYF. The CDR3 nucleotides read TGCAGTGCAACGACTAGCGGGAGGCGCGAGCAGTACTTC.